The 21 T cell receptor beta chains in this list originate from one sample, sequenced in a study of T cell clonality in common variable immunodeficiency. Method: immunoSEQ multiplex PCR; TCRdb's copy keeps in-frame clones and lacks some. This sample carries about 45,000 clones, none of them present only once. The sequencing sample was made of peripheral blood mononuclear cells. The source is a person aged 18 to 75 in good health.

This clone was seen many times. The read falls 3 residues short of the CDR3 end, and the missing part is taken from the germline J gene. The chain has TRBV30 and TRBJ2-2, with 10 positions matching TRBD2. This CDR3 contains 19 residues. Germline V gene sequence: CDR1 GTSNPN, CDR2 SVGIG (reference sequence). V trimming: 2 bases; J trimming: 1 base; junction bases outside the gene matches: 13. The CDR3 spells CAWSPRTSGYQRNTGELFF. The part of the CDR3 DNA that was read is TGTGCCTGGAGTCCCCGGACTAGCGGATACCAGCGGAACACCGGGGAG.

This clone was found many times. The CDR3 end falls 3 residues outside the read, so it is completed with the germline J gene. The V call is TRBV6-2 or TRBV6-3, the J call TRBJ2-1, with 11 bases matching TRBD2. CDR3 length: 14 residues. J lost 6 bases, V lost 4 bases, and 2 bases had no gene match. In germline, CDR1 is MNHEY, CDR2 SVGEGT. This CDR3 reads CASSLAGGLNEQFF. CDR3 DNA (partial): TGTGCCAGCAGTTTAGCGGGGGGGCTCAATGAG.

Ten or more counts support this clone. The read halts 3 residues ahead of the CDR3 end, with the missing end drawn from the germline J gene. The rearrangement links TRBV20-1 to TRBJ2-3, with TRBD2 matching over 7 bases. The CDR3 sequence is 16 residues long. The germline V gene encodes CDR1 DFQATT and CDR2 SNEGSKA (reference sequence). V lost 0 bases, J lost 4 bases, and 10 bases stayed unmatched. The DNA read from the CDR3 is TGCAGTGCTAGAGACCTTAGGACTAGTCGTGCAGATACG. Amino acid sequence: CSARDLRTSRADT. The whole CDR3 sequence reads CSARDLRTSRADTQYF.

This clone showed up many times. CDR3 protein: CAISDFTGGREAGELFF. CDR3 bases read: TGTGCCATCAGTGACTTTACAGGGGGTAGGGAGGCCGGGGAG. The gene calls are TRBV10-3 and TRBJ2-2; 8 bases agree with TRBD1. The read finishes 3 residues shy of the CDR3 end, and the germline J gene is used to complete it. The CDR3 is 17 amino acids. In germline, CDR1 is ENHRY, CDR2 SYGVKD. Trimming took 3 bases from V and 6 from J; bases not matched to a gene: 12.

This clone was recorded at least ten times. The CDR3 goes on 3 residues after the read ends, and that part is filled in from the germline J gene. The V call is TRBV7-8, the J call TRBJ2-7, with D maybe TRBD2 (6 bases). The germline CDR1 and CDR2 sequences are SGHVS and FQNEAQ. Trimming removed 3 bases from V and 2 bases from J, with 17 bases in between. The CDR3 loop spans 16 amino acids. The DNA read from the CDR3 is TGTGCCAGCAGCTTCCCTCCTAGCGAACCAACCTACGAG. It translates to CASSFPPSEPTYE. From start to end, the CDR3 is CASSFPPSEPTYEQYF.

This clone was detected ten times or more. The sequenced CDR3 bases are TGTGCCACCAGCAGAGTTAGCGGGAGAGGCGATGAG. It codes for CATSRVSGRGDE. The whole CDR3 is CATSRVSGRGDEQFF. This chain uses TRBV15 with TRBJ2-1; 9 positions match TRBD2. The read comes to an end 3 residues before the CDR3 does, leaving the germline J gene to fill in the end. This CDR3 region has 15 residues. V was pared by 1 base and J by 8 bases, with 6 bases of the junction left unmatched. Germline lookup yields CDR1 LNHNV and CDR2 YYDKDF (reference sequence).

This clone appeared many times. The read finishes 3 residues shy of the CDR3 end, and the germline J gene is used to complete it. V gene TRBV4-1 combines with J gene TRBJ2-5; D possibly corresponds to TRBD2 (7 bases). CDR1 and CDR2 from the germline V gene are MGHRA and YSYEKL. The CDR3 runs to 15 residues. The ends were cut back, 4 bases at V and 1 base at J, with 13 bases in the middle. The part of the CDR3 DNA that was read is TGCGCCAGCAGCCCGGTCGGGGGGCCCCAAGAGACC. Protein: CASSPVGGPQET. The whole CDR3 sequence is CASSPVGGPQETQYF.

The CDR3 DNA, read in part, is TGCAGTGCTAGAGATATCCTCGGCGGGCCCGAG. Its protein product is CSARDILGGPE. The entire CDR3 reads CSARDILGGPEQYF. The chain recombines TRBV20-1 with TRBJ2-7; TRBD2 is a possible D gene (5 bases). The read ends 3 residues before the CDR3 terminus; that terminus is restored from the germline J gene. Trimming removed 0 bases from V and 6 bases from J, with 15 bases in between. Germline CDR1 is DFQATT and CDR2 is SNEGSKA (reference sequence). This CDR3 spans 14 amino acids.

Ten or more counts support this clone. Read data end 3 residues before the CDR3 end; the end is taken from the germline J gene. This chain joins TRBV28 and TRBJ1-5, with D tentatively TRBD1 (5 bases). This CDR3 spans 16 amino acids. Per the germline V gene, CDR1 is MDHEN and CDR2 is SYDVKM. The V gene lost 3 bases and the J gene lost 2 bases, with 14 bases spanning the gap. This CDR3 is CASSFYDQGGNQPQHF. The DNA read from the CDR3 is TGTGCCAGCAGTTTTTATGACCAGGGAGGCAATCAGCCC.

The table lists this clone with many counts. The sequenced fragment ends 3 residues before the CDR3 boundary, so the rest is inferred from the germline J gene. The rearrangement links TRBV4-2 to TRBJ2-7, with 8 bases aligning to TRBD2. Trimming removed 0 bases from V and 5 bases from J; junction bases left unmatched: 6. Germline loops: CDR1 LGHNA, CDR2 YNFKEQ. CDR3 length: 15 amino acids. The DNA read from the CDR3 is TGTGCCAGCAGCCAAGATCGGGGGGGCCCCAACGAG. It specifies CASSQDRGGPNE. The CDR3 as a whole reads CASSQDRGGPNEQYF.

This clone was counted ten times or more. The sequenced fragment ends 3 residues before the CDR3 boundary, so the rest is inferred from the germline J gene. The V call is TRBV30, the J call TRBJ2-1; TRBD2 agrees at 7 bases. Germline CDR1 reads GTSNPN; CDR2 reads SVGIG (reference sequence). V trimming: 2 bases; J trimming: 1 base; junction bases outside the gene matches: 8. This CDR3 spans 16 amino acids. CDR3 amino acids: CAWSWLGGGSYNEQFF. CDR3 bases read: TGTGCCTGGAGTTGGTTGGGGGGGGGTTCCTACAATGAG.

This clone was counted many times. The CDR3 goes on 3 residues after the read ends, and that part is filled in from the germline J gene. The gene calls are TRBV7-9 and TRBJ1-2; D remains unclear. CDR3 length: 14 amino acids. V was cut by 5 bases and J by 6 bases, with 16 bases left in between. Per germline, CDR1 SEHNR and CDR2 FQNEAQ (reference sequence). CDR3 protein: CASSPLQATDGYTF. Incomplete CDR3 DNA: TGTGCCAGCAGCCCTCTTCAAGCGACGGATGGC. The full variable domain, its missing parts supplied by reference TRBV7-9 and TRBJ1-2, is DTGVSQNPRHKITKRGQNVTFRCDPISEHNRLYWYRQTLGQGPEFLTYFQNEAQLEKSRLLSDRFSAERPKGSFSTLEIQRTEQGDSAMYLCASSPLQATDGYTFGSGTRLTVV.

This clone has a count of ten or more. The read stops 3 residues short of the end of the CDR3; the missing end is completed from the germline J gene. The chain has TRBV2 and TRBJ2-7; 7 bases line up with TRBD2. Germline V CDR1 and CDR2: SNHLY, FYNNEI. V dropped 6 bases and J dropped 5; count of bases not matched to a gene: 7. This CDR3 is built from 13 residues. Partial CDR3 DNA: TGTGCCAGCAGGCGGGCAGGGACTAACGAG. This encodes CASRRAGTNE. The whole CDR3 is CASRRAGTNEQYF. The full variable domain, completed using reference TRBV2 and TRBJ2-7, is EPEVTQTPSHQVTQMGQEVILRCVPISNHLYFYWYRQILGQKVEFLVSFYNNEISEKSEIFDDQFSVERPDGSNFTLKIRSTKLEDSAMYFCASRRAGTNEQYFGPGTRLTVT.

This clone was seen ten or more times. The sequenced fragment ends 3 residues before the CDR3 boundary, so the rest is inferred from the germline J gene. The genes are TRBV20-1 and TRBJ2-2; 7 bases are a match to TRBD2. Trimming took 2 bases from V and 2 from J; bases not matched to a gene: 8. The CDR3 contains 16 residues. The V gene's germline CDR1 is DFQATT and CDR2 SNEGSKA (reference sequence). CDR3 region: CSARLAANFNTGELFF. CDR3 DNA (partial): TGCAGTGCTAGACTAGCGGCCAATTTCAACACCGGGGAG.

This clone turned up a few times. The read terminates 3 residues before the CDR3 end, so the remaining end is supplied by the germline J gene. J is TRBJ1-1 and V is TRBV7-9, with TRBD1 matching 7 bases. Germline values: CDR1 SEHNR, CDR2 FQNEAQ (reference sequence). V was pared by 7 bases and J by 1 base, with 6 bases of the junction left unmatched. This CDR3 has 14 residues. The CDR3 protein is CASTRTGPNTEAFF. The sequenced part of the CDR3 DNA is TGTGCCAGCACCAGGACAGGACCGAACACTGAA.

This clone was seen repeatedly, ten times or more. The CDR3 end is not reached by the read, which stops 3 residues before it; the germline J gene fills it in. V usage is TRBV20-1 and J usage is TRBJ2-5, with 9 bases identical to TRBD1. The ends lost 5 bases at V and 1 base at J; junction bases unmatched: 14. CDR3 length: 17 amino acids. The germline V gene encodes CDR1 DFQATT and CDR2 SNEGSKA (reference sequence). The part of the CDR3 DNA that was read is TGCAGTGCTTGCCGGGACAGGGTTGGAGATGGCCAAGAGACC. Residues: CSACRDRVGDGQET. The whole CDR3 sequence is CSACRDRVGDGQETQYF.

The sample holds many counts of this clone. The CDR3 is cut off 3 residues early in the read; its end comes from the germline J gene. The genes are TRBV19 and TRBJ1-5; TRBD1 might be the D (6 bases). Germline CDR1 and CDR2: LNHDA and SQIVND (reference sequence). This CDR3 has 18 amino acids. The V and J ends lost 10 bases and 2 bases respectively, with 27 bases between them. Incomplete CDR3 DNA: TGTGCCACTCTACAGGGTGTTGGACGGATGGTGGGCAATCAGCCC. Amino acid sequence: CATLQGVGRMVGNQP. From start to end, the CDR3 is CATLQGVGRMVGNQPQHF.

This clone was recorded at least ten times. The part of the CDR3 DNA that was read is TGTGCCAGCTCTCCCGGGGGTTTCGGTACGCCC. This encodes CASSPGGFGTP. The whole CDR3 is CASSPGGFGTPQHF. The gene calls are TRBV18 and TRBJ1-5; perhaps TRBD1 as D (5 bases). The CDR3 end falls 3 residues outside the read, so it is completed with the germline J gene. Deletions cut 6 bases from V and 9 bases from J, with 18 bases between. This CDR3 contains 14 residues. Germline values: CDR1 KGHSH, CDR2 LQKENI. Full variable domain (outside the CDR3, taken from reference TRBV18 and TRBJ1-5): NAGVMQNPRHLVRRRGQEARLRCSPMKGHSHVYWYRQLPEEGLKFMVYLQKENIIDESGMPKERFSAEFPKEGPSILRIQQVVRGDSAAYFCASSPGGFGTPQHFGDGTRLSIL.

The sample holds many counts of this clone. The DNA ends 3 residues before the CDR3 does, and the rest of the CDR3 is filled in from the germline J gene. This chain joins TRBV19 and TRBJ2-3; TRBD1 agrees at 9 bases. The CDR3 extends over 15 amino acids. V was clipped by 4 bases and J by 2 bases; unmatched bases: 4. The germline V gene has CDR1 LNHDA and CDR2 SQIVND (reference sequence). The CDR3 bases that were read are TGTGCCAGTAGTACGGACAGGGGCTCCACAGATACG. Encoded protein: CASSTDRGSTDT. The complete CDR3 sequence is CASSTDRGSTDTQYF. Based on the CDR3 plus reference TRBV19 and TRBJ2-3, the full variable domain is DGGITQSPKYLFRKEGQNVTLSCEQNLNHDAMYWYRQDPGQGLRLIYYSQIVNDFQKGDIAEGYSVSREKKESFPLTVTSAQKNPTAFYLCASSTDRGSTDTQYFGPGTRLTVL.

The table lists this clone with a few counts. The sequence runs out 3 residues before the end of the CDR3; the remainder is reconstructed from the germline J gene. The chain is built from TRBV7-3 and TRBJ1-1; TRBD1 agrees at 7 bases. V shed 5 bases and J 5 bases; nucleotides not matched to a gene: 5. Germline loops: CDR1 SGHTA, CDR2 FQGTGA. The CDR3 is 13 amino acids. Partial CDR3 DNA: TGTGCCAGCAGCCAATCGACAGGGACTGAA. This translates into CASSQSTGTE. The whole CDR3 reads CASSQSTGTEAFF.

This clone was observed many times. The CDR3 sequence is CASRNSGTGHQPQHF. The sequenced CDR3 bases are TGTGCCAGCAGGAACTCCGGGACAGGGCACCAGCCC. The rearrangement links TRBV2 to TRBJ1-5, with 9 nucleotides matching TRBD1. The DNA ends 3 residues before the CDR3 does, and the rest of the CDR3 is filled in from the germline J gene. V shed 6 bases and J 7 bases; nucleotides not matched to a gene: 10. Germline assignment: CDR1 SNHLY and CDR2 FYNNEI. The CDR3 contains 15 residues.